What follows are 32 T cell receptor beta chains derived from one specimen sequenced in a study of vaccination effects on CD4 cells after COVID-19. Viral peptide pool expansion of antigen-specific CD4+ T cells preceded sequencing in the ViraFEST assay. Cultured cells yielded isolated CD4+ T cells after around 10 days. The person had PCR-confirmed SARS-CoV-2 infection between March and December 2020. Using immunoSEQ multiplex PCR, the repertoire was profiled, and TCRdb retains in-frame clones only, with some absent. The repertoire holds 63,000 or so clones, with 60% to 75% as singletons. Antigen specificity for these receptors is unknown. The sequencing used CD4+ T cells from PBMCs cultured with HIV peptides, collected before COVID-19 vaccination. Described subset: HIV-1 Nef peptide pool negative control/reference culture. The source of these receptors is a human donor who had a prior SARS-CoV-2 infection.

This clone was counted between two and nine times. CDR3 nucleotide sequence: TGTGCCAGCAGCTTAGCCAGGATGGAGACCCAGTACTTC. It is translated as CASSLARMETQYF. V and J are TRBV7-9 and TRBJ2-5; D call uncertain. CDR1 and CDR2 from the germline V gene are SEHNR and FQNEAQ (reference sequence). Trimming shortened V by 0 bases and J by 5 bases, and 7 bases separated the two germline ends. The CDR3 extends over 13 amino acids.

The chain has TRBV5-1 and TRBJ2-5; 13 bases are shared with TRBD2. Germline loops: CDR1 SGHRS, CDR2 YFSETQ. Unmatched junction bases numbered 4, after V lost 1 base and J lost 7 bases. There are 15 residues in the CDR3. The DNA of the CDR3 is TGCGCCAGCAGCTTGACTAGCGGGGGGGCCGGGACCCAGTACTTC. It is translated as CASSLTSGGAGTQYF. Filled out from reference TRBV5-1 and TRBJ2-5, the complete variable domain reads KAGVTQTPRYLIKTRGQQVTLSCSPISGHRSVSWYQQTPGQGLQFLFEYFSETQRNKGNFPGRFSGRQFSNSRSEMNVSTLELGDSALYLCASSLTSGGAGTQYFGPGTRLLVL.

V gene TRBV5-1 combines with J gene TRBJ2-2; 7 bases line up with TRBD1. V shed 4 bases, J shed 1 base, and the junction held 4 bases outside the gene matches. The length of the CDR3 is 15 residues. Germline CDR1 is SGHRS and CDR2 is YFSETQ. CDR3 DNA: TGCGCCAGCAGCCTGACAGGGAGGAACACCGGGGAGCTGTTTTTT. Its protein is CASSLTGRNTGELFF.

This chain uses TRBV5-4 with TRBJ1-2; D call uncertain. CDR1 and CDR2 (germline): SGHNT, YYREEE (reference sequence). The CDR3 is 14 amino acids. Trimming removed 6 bases at V and 1 base at J, with 13 bases between. The CDR3 sequence: CASTLPGVNYGYTF. CDR3 DNA: TGTGCCAGCACCCTTCCCGGGGTTAACTATGGCTACACCTTC.

This clone was detected only a few times. This chain links TRBV5-1 with TRBJ2-3; 11 bases are a match to TRBD2. This CDR3 has 16 residues. CDR1 is SGHRS, CDR2 YFSETQ, per germline. With 0 bases clipped from V and 5 bases from J, the junction kept 5 bases outside the gene matches. For the CDR3, the DNA is TGCGCCAGCAGCTTGGCGATTAGCGGGGGGGGAGATACGCAGTATTTT. This codes for CASSLAISGGGDTQYF.

V gene TRBV5-4 combines with J gene TRBJ2-5; D possibly corresponds to TRBD2 (6 bases). The CDR3 is 14 residues long. The ends were cut back, 2 bases at V and 3 bases at J, with 11 bases in the middle. Per the germline V gene, CDR1 is SGHNT and CDR2 is YYREEE (reference sequence). CDR3 loop: CASSFPGTEETQYF. The DNA of the CDR3 is TGTGCCAGCAGCTTCCCCGGGACTGAAGAGACCCAGTACTTC.

V is TRBV6-5 and J is TRBJ1-6, with unresolved D. V was cut by 0 bases and J by 8 bases, with 14 bases left in between. This CDR3 is built from 16 residues. Germline-derived CDR1 and CDR2 are MNHEY and SVGAGI. The CDR3 loop reads CASSYSSLGIDSPLHF. CDR3 nucleotides: TGTGCCAGCAGTTACTCGAGTTTGGGGATAGATTCACCCCTCCACTTT.

This chain connects TRBV7-9 to TRBJ2-1; 12 bases align to TRBD1. The V gene end was trimmed by 5 bases and the J gene end by 6 bases; junction bases not matched to a gene: 8. Germline CDR1 reads SEHNR; CDR2 reads FQNEAQ (reference sequence). The CDR3 covers 16 residues. The CDR3 here is CASSPYRDRGLNEQFF. The CDR3, as DNA: TGTGCCAGCAGCCCTTACCGGGACAGGGGGCTCAATGAGCAGTTCTTC.

The chain has TRBV5-1 and TRBJ1-1; no clear D. CDR3 length equals 14 residues. The germline CDR1 and CDR2 sequences are SGHRS and YFSETQ. V lost 0 bases and J 0 bases, leaving 6 bases between the germline ends. The CDR3 sequence is CASSLDSMNTEAFF. The CDR3 DNA is TGCGCCAGCAGCTTGGACAGCATGAACACTGAAGCTTTCTTT.

The chain carries TRBV10-3 and TRBJ1-6, with 11 bases identical to TRBD1. Germline lookup yields CDR1 ENHRY and CDR2 SYGVKD. V lost 6 bases to trimming and J lost 5 bases; unmatched junction nucleotides: 0. The CDR3 extends over 14 amino acids. Here the CDR3 reads CAIRGQGDNSPLHF. The CDR3 DNA sequence: TGTGCCATCAGGGGACAGGGGGATAATTCACCCCTCCACTTT.

The gene calls are TRBV9 and TRBJ2-5; a weak D match, TRBD1 (5 bases). The V gene's germline CDR1 is SGDLS and CDR2 YYNGEE. The CDR3 is 15 amino acids. V dropped 2 bases and J dropped 3 bases, with 14 bases sitting between them. Here the CDR3 reads CASSVLGRAEETQYF. CDR3 bases: TGTGCCAGCAGCGTCCTTGGCAGGGCGGAAGAGACCCAGTACTTC.

The chain uses TRBV28 and TRBJ2-4, with 7 positions matching TRBD1. Germline CDR1 MDHEN, CDR2 SYDVKM. The CDR3 contains 16 residues. V shed 5 bases and J 3 bases; nucleotides not matched to a gene: 10. The CDR3 loop reads CASSRPGQLFKNIQYF. CDR3 DNA: TGTGCCAGCAGTCGTCCGGGACAGTTGTTCAAAAACATTCAGTACTTC.

This clone was observed a single time. The rearrangement links TRBV7-2 to TRBJ1-6; the match to TRBD1 covers 8 bases. The CDR3 loop spans 16 amino acids. The germline V gene has CDR1 SGHTA and CDR2 FQGNSA. Trimming at V came to 5 bases and at J to 8 bases, leaving 11 bases not matched to a gene. This chain's CDR3 is CASSTSTGVGYSPLHF. The CDR3 DNA reads TGTGCCAGCAGCACCTCGACAGGGGTAGGATATTCACCCCTCCACTTT.

In its sample, this clone was seen a few times. The rearrangement uses TRBV4-1 and TRBJ2-5; D unclear. Germline V lookup: CDR1 MGHRA, CDR2 YSYEKL. There are 13 residues in the CDR3. V lost 2 bases and J lost 4, with 8 bases in between. CDR3 coding DNA: TGCGCCAGCAGCCAATGGGTCGGAGAGACCCAGTACTTC. It translates to CASSQWVGETQYF.

V is TRBV5-6 and J is TRBJ1-1; D not resolved. Trimming shortened V by 3 bases and J by 3 bases, and 15 bases separated the two germline ends. Looked up from germline, CDR1 is SGHDT and CDR2 is YYEEEE. The CDR3 extends over 15 amino acids. The CDR3 sequence is CASSWRSWEDTEAFF. The CDR3 nucleotides read TGTGCCAGCAGCTGGAGGTCCTGGGAGGACACTGAAGCTTTCTTT. The full variable domain, in which reference TRBV5-6 and TRBJ1-1 provide the parts outside the CDR3, is DAGVTQSPTHLIKTRGQQVTLRCSPKSGHDTVSWYQQALGQGPQFIFQYYEEEERQRGNFPDRFSGHQFPNYSSELNVNALLLGDSALYLCASSWRSWEDTEAFFGQGTRLTVV.

The chain joins TRBV2 to TRBJ2-3; 8 positions match TRBD2. V gave up 6 bases and J gave up 1 base; unmatched junction bases: 6. Per the germline V gene, CDR1 is SNHLY and CDR2 is FYNNEI. The CDR3 loop spans 15 amino acids. DNA of the CDR3: TGTGCCAGCAGGATGATAGCGGGACGCACAGATACGCAGTATTTT. It specifies CASRMIAGRTDTQYF.

Only one count was recorded for this clone. The gene calls are TRBV18 and TRBJ1-5, with 11 bases matching TRBD1. Trimming took 3 bases from V and 1 from J; bases not matched to a gene: 2. From germline, CDR1 is KGHSH and CDR2 LQKENI. The CDR3 covers 16 residues. CDR3 coding DNA: TGTGCCAGCTCACCGGGGACAGGGGGGAGCAATCAGCCCCAGCATTTT. This sequence encodes CASSPGTGGSNQPQHF.

DNA for the CDR3: TGTGCCAGCAGCCGCCTCACTAACAATGAGCAGTTCTTC. Residues: CASSRLTNNEQFF. This rearrangement joins TRBV7-2 to TRBJ2-1; D gene ambiguous. Trimming removed 5 bases at V and 5 bases at J, with 10 bases between. Per germline, CDR1 SGHTA and CDR2 FQGNSA. This CDR3 has 13 amino acids.

This clone appeared a few times. V and J are TRBV7-9 and TRBJ2-5; a weak D match, TRBD1 (5 bases). The CDR3 runs to 15 residues. V lost 2 bases, J lost 0 bases, and 10 bases lay in between. In germline, CDR1 is SEHNR, CDR2 FQNEAQ (reference sequence). This chain's CDR3 is CASSLQGGDQETQYF. DNA for the CDR3: TGTGCCAGCAGCTTACAGGGTGGGGACCAAGAGACCCAGTACTTC. The entire variable domain, with the rest obtained from reference TRBV7-9 and TRBJ2-5, is as follows: DTGVSQNPRHKITKRGQNVTFRCDPISEHNRLYWYRQTLGQGPEFLTYFQNEAQLEKSRLLSDRFSAERPKGSFSTLEIQRTEQGDSAMYLCASSLQGGDQETQYFGPGTRLLVL.

This sequence joins TRBV11-3 and TRBJ2-1, with 9 bases fitting TRBD2. The CDR3 is made up of 16 amino acids. Germline-derived CDR1 and CDR2 are SGHNT and YENEEA. After removal of 0 bases from V and 9 bases from J, the junction contained 9 bases not matched to a gene. The CDR3 coding sequence is TGTGCCAGCAGCTTAGATGGCGGGAGGGCCTCCGGTGAGCAGTTCTTC. Protein sequence: CASSLDGGRASGEQFF.

The chain joins TRBV19 to TRBJ2-3; D is unresolved. The V end was cut by 5 bases, the J end by 0 bases, with 6 bases between. Per the germline V gene, CDR1 is LNHDA and CDR2 is SQIVND (reference sequence). The CDR3 is made up of 13 amino acids. This CDR3 is CASSFPSTDTQYF. The DNA of the CDR3 is TGTGCCAGTAGTTTTCCTAGCACAGATACGCAGTATTTT.

The V gene is TRBV28, the J gene TRBJ2-1, with D hard to call. V was clipped by 6 bases and J by 0 bases, with 12 bases between them. Germline V gene lookup returns CDR1 MDHEN and CDR2 SYDVKM. CDR3 length: 15 amino acids. Here the CDR3 reads CASSRIQNSYNEQFF. As DNA, the CDR3 is TGTGCCAGCAGCAGAATCCAGAACTCCTACAATGAGCAGTTCTTC.

This clone was recorded once. The chain couples TRBV5-6 to TRBJ1-2; 8 bases are a match to TRBD1. CDR1 is SGHDT, CDR2 YYEEEE, per germline. This CDR3 region has 14 residues. Trimming took 4 bases from V and 4 from J; bases not matched to a gene: 6. The CDR3 bases are TGTGCCAGCAGCCCGGACAGGGTTACCTATGGCTACACCTTC. The encoded protein is CASSPDRVTYGYTF.

The chain joins TRBV4-1 to TRBJ2-2; 13 bases map to TRBD2. Germline assignment: CDR1 MGHRA and CDR2 YSYEKL. Trimming removed 4 bases from V and 9 bases from J; junction bases left unmatched: 8. The CDR3 has 16 residues. CDR3 residues: CASSRPGLAGRRELFF. In DNA form, the CDR3 reads TGCGCCAGCAGCCGCCCGGGACTAGCGGGACGTAGGGAGCTGTTTTTT.

This clone was observed a few times. J is TRBJ2-7 and V is TRBV5-1; tentatively, D is TRBD1 or TRBD2 (5 bases each). The ends were cut back, 0 bases at V and 0 bases at J, with 10 bases in the middle. CDR1 and CDR2 (germline): SGHRS, YFSETQ. The CDR3 sequence is 15 residues long. CDR3 loop: CASSLGGRYSYEQYF. For the CDR3, the DNA is TGCGCCAGCAGCTTGGGGGGACGTTACTCCTACGAGCAGTACTTC. Full variable domain (rest looked up from reference TRBV5-1 and TRBJ2-7): KAGVTQTPRYLIKTRGQQVTLSCSPISGHRSVSWYQQTPGQGLQFLFEYFSETQRNKGNFPGRFSGRQFSNSRSEMNVSTLELGDSALYLCASSLGGRYSYEQYFGPGTRLTVT.

This clone was detected a few times. This sequence joins TRBV6-2 or TRBV6-3 and TRBJ2-7; D uncertain. Trimming removed 0 bases at V and 9 bases at J, with 15 bases between. The CDR3 has 14 residues. Germline lookup yields CDR1 MNHEY and CDR2 SVGEGT. CDR3 nucleotide sequence: TGTGCCAGCAGTTACTCGATCCAGGTCTCCGTGCAGTACTTC. It is translated as CASSYSIQVSVQYF.

This chain joins TRBV6-5 and TRBJ1-1; no clear D gene. Germline V gene data show CDR1 as MNHEY and CDR2 as SVGAGI. This CDR3 spans 14 amino acids. Trimming stripped 0 bases from V and 4 bases from J, with 9 bases between. CDR3: CASSYSPRITEAFF. The CDR3 DNA reads as TGTGCCAGCAGTTACTCACCCAGGATCACTGAAGCTTTCTTT.

The chain carries TRBV24-1 and TRBJ1-5; a weak D match, TRBD1 (6 bases). Trimming stripped 3 bases from V and 3 bases from J, with 11 bases between. Germline lookup yields CDR1 KGHDR and CDR2 SFDVKD. The CDR3 loop spans 15 amino acids. The CDR3 reads CATSDAGVPNQPQHF. CDR3 nucleotides: TGTGCCACCAGTGATGCAGGGGTCCCCAATCAGCCCCAGCATTTT.

The chain has TRBV15 and TRBJ2-7, with D possibly being TRBD2 (6 bases). The CDR3 extends over 16 amino acids. V shed 0 bases and J shed 2 bases, with 14 bases lying between them. Germline V gene sequence: CDR1 LNHNV, CDR2 YYDKDF (reference sequence). The CDR3: CATSRDSGGDPYEQYF. DNA for the CDR3: TGTGCCACCAGCAGAGATTCGGGCGGGGACCCCTACGAGCAGTACTTC.

V usage is TRBV7-3 and J usage is TRBJ2-2, with TRBD2 identical over 8 bases. CDR1 is SGHTA and CDR2 is FQGTGA in the germline V gene. J lost 10 bases, V lost 5 bases, and 12 bases had no gene match. The CDR3 totals 15 residues. CDR3 nucleotide sequence: TGTGCCAGCAGCGCGCCGGGACTAGGGATTGCGGAGCTGTTTTTT. Translated, it gives CASSAPGLGIAELFF.

V gene TRBV4-1 combines with J gene TRBJ1-2; D possibly corresponds to TRBD1 (5 bases). This CDR3 is built from 17 residues. V gave up 4 bases and J gave up 8 bases, with 26 bases separating them. Germline CDR1 reads MGHRA; CDR2 reads YSYEKL. CDR3 DNA: TGCGCCAGCAGCCGATTCGAAAGTCCGTACGGGGCAGGGGGCTACACCTTC. It yields the protein CASSRFESPYGAGGYTF.

This clone was observed a handful of times. The chain carries TRBV7-2 and TRBJ1-6, with 7 bases matching TRBD1. Germline assignment: CDR1 SGHTA and CDR2 FQGNSA. The V gene end was trimmed by 5 bases and the J gene end by 7 bases; junction bases not matched to a gene: 8. This CDR3 region has 15 residues. The CDR3 DNA reads as TGTGCCAGCAGCATCGGGACAGTTCCAAATTCACCCCTCCACTTT. Translation gives CASSIGTVPNSPLHF.